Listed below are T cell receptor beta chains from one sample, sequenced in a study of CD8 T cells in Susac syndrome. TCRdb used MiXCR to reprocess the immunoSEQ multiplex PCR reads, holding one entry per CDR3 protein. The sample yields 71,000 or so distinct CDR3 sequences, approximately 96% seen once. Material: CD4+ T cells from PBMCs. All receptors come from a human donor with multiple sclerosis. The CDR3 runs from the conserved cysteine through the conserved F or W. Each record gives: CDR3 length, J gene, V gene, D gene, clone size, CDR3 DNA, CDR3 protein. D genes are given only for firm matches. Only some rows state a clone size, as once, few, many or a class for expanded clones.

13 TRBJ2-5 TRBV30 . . TGTGCCTGGAGTTCTTACAGGAAAGAGACCCAGTACTTC CAWSSYRKETQYF
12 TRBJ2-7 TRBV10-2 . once TGCGCCAGCAGTGACTTGGGGGCCGAGCAGTACTTC CASSDLGAEQYF
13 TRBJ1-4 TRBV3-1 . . TGTGCCAGCCACGCACGCCGAGGGGAAAAACTGTTTTTT CASHARRGEKLFF
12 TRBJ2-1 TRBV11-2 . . TGTGCCAGCAGCTTAGGTGTGGGTGAGCAGTTCTTC CASSLGVGEQFF
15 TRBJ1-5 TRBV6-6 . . TGTGCCAGCAGTTGGGCCAGGGGAGGCAATCAGCCCCAGCATTTT CASSWARGGNQPQHF
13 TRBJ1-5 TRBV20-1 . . TGCAGTGCTAGAGGTCTCAGGGTTGCAGCCCAGCATTTT CSARGLRVAAQHF
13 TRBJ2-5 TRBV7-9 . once TGTGCCAGCAGCTTTGGGGCACTGGAGACCCAGTACTTC CASSFGALETQYF
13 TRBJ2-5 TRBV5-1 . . TGCGCCAGCAGCGTGGGGATGGGGGAGACCCAGTACTTC CASSVGMGETQYF
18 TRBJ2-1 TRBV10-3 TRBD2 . TGTGCCATCAGTGAGCCCGGGACTAGCGGGGGGGACTCCAATGAGCAGTTCTTC CAISEPGTSGGDSNEQFF
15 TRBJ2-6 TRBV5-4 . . TGTGCCAGCAGCCTATTTGTCTCTGGGGCCAACGTCCTGACTTTC CASSLFVSGANVLTF
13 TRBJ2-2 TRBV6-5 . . TGTGCCAGCAGACTCCACGACACCGGGGAGCTGTTTTTT CASRLHDTGELFF
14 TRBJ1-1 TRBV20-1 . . TGCAGTGTCAGCCAGCAGGGGTTGGTGGCTGAAGCTTTCTTT CSVSQQGLVAEAFF